The next 18 T cell receptor beta chains were all read from a single sample in a study of T cell clonality in common variable immunodeficiency. Regarding the study as a whole: Fewer deletions and N-nucleotide insertions were reportedly seen in common variable immunodeficiency TCR beta sequences.

Their cognate antigens are unknown. Clones were read by immunoSEQ multiplex PCR, and TCRdb kept only the in-frame ones, dropping some. The record shows roughly 16,000 clones for this sample, with no singletons present. The sample comprised peripheral blood mononuclear cells. These TCRs come from a human donor with common variable immunodeficiency.

This clone was counted a few times. The CDR3 extends 3 residues past the end of the read, so its final part is completed from the germline J gene. This chain joins TRBV5-4 and TRBJ2-1, with 11 bases matching TRBD2. Germline lookup yields CDR1 SGHNT and CDR2 YYREEE (reference sequence). V lost 4 bases and J lost 4; bases outside the gene matches: 4. The CDR3 covers 15 residues. The sequenced part of the CDR3 DNA is TGTGCCAGCAGCCGTACTAGCGGGGGTTACAATGAG. Translating it yields CASSRTSGGYNE. The complete CDR3 protein is CASSRTSGGYNEQFF.

As to this clone: With the read ending 3 residues before the CDR3 end, the germline J gene is used to fill in that end. The genes are TRBV2 and TRBJ2-5; 8 bases map to TRBD2. The CDR3 is 15 residues long. The trim removed 5 bases at V and 5 bases at J, leaving 10 bases unmatched. The germline CDR1 and CDR2 sequences are SNHLY and FYNNEI. The covered CDR3 bases are TGTGCCAGCAGTTACTTAGCGGGGCGGGGGGAGACC. Residues: CASSYLAGRGET. The complete CDR3 sequence is CASSYLAGRGETQYF.

Points on this clone: The CDR3 end lies 3 residues beyond the end of the read and is filled in from the germline J gene. This chain joins TRBV29-1 and TRBJ2-5, with D possibly being TRBD1 (5 bases). Germline CDR1 reads SQVTM; CDR2 reads ANQGSEA. The CDR3 has 15 amino acids. V lost 7 bases and J lost 5, with 23 bases in between. The part of the CDR3 DNA that was read is TGCAGCGCTCCACATGGGGCGGTAGGCGGCGAGACC. Translation gives CSAPHGAVGGET. From start to end, the CDR3 is CSAPHGAVGGETQYF.

In regard to this clone: The CDR3 goes on 3 residues after the read ends, and that part is filled in from the germline J gene. The chain is built from TRBV7-2 and TRBJ1-5; the match to TRBD1 covers 11 bases. With V trimmed by 3 bases and J by 6 bases, 4 bases remained unmatched. Germline V gene lookup returns CDR1 SGHTA and CDR2 FQGNSA. The CDR3 has 15 amino acids. CDR3 loop: CASSLDRGRGQPQHF. CDR3 DNA (partial): TGTGCCAGCAGCTTGGACAGGGGGCGCGGTCAGCCC.

This clone appeared a few times. Read coverage stops 3 residues before the CDR3 terminus; the germline J gene supplies the remainder. The chain links TRBV30 to TRBJ2-7, with 8 bases identical to TRBD1. The CDR3 extends over 14 amino acids. The V segment lost 2 bases and the J segment 0 bases; nucleotides outside the gene matches: 3. Germline V gives CDR1 GTSNPN, CDR2 SVGIG (reference sequence). CDR3 DNA, as far as it was read: TGTGCCTGGAGTATGGGGACAGGCTCCTACGAG. This gives the protein CAWSMGTGSYE. The complete CDR3 reads CAWSMGTGSYEQYF.

This clone has just a few counts. The CDR3 is cut off 3 residues early in the read; its end comes from the germline J gene. V gene TRBV2 combines with J gene TRBJ1-1; D call uncertain. This CDR3 is 15 amino acids long. The ends were cut back, 5 bases at V and 1 base at J, with 14 bases in the middle. Germline CDR1 is SNHLY and CDR2 is FYNNEI. The sequenced part of the CDR3 DNA is TGTGCCAGCAGTCGACAAAGCTCGCAGAACACTGAA. Translated: CASSRQSSQNTE. In full, the CDR3 reads CASSRQSSQNTEAFF.

This clone turned up a few times. This CDR3 is CASSVDVGGSYNEQFF. CDR3 bases read: TGTGCCAGCAGTGTAGATGTGGGGGGGTCCTACAATGAG. The J gene is TRBJ2-1, the V gene TRBV6-4; TRBD2 agrees at 7 bases. The read ends 3 residues early relative to the CDR3; the germline J gene fills the gap. The V gene's germline CDR1 is MRHNA and CDR2 SNTAGT. This CDR3 is 16 amino acids long. V shed 4 bases, J shed 1 base, and the junction held 7 bases outside the gene matches.

Remarks on this clone: Read coverage stops 3 residues before the CDR3 terminus; the germline J gene supplies the remainder. This chain joins TRBV7-6 and TRBJ2-5; D is ambiguous. Trimming took off 5 bases at V and 1 base at J, with 5 bases between the two ends. Germline CDR1 SGHVS, CDR2 FNYEAQ. This CDR3 has 12 amino acids. CDR3 bases read: TGTGCCAGCAGCGCGCTCCAAGAGACC. Its translation is CASSALQET. The CDR3 in its entirety is CASSALQETQYF.

In this sample, this clone turned up many times. The CDR3 extends 3 residues past the end of the read, so its final part is completed from the germline J gene. The chain recombines TRBV29-1 with TRBJ1-1, with D perhaps matching TRBD1 (5 bases). Trimming took off 5 bases at V and 7 bases at J, with 14 bases between the two ends. CDR3 size: 12 residues. Germline CDR1 and CDR2: SQVTM and ANQGSEA. CDR3 residues: CSVHFRRGEAFF. CDR3 DNA, as far as it was read: TGCAGCGTTCATTTCCGAAGGGGTGAA.

Note on this clone: Coverage ceases 3 residues before the CDR3 finishes, and the germline J gene fills in the end. The V call is TRBV7-2, the J call TRBJ2-3; TRBD2 matches 7 bases. The junction had 2 bases not matched to a gene; V was cut back by 2 bases and J by 3 bases. This CDR3 has 14 amino acids. The V gene's germline CDR1 is SGHTA and CDR2 FQGNSA. The DNA read from the CDR3 is TGTGCCAGCAGCTTACACGGGGGGACAGATACG. This gives the protein CASSLHGGTDT. The full CDR3 protein is CASSLHGGTDTQYF.

Note on this clone: Read coverage stops 3 residues before the CDR3 terminus; the germline J gene supplies the remainder. The chain carries TRBV18 and TRBJ2-1, with 10 bases matching TRBD1. The CDR3 is 16 residues long. Germline CDR1 and CDR2: KGHSH and LQKENI. V dropped 2 bases and J dropped 2; count of bases not matched to a gene: 3. This CDR3 is CASSPGQGGTYNEQFF. CDR3 DNA (partial): TGTGCCAGCTCACCAGGACAGGGGGGGACCTACAATGAG.

This clone was seen more than once but under ten times. The sequenced fragment ends 3 residues before the CDR3 boundary, so the rest is inferred from the germline J gene. The V gene is TRBV7-6, the J gene TRBJ2-2; 9 nucleotides agree with TRBD1. The V gene's germline CDR1 is SGHVS and CDR2 FNYEAQ. This CDR3 has 15 amino acids. V was pared by 5 bases and J by 3 bases, with 4 bases of the junction left unmatched. CDR3 sequence reads: CASSKQGADTGELFF. The part of the CDR3 DNA that was read is TGTGCCAGCAGCAAACAGGGGGCGGACACCGGGGAG.

The covered CDR3 bases are TGTGCCAGCTCACCACCGACACGAGGGGGTAACACTGAA. This gives the protein CASSPPTRGGNTE. The whole CDR3 region reads CASSPPTRGGNTEAFF. This chain uses TRBV18 with TRBJ1-1, with D perhaps TRBD1 (6 bases). The CDR3 end falls 3 residues outside the read, so it is completed with the germline J gene. Germline V CDR1 and CDR2: KGHSH, LQKENI. The CDR3 length is 16 residues. V shed 0 bases and J shed 2 bases, with 13 bases lying between them.

This clone appeared many times. The missing CDR3 end, 3 residues past where the read stops, is filled in from the germline J gene. The V call is TRBV2, the J call TRBJ1-5; D gene ambiguous. The CDR3 consists of 13 residues. Germline assignment: CDR1 SNHLY and CDR2 FYNNEI. Trimming left V 4 bases short and J 4 bases short, with 8 bases between. CDR3 sequence reads: CASSGSGNQPQHF. The part of the CDR3 DNA that was read is TGTGCCAGCAGTGGATCCGGGAATCAGCCC.

Concerning this clone itself: Sequencing ends 3 residues short of the CDR3 end; the germline J gene provides the rest. The V gene is TRBV7-6, the J gene TRBJ2-5; 7 bases are shared with TRBD1. The ends lost 1 base at V and 5 bases at J; junction bases unmatched: 7. CDR1 is SGHVS, CDR2 FNYEAQ, per germline. The CDR3 has 15 residues. CDR3 amino acids: CASSLGVTGRETQYF. The DNA read from the CDR3 is TGTGCCAGCAGCTTAGGAGTGACAGGGCGGGAGACC.

To note about this clone: Read coverage stops 3 residues before the CDR3 terminus; the germline J gene supplies the remainder. Other DNA sequences within the sample encode an identical CDR3. The genes are TRBV6-1 and TRBJ1-2; D uncertain. V was clipped by 4 bases and J by 4 bases, with 10 bases between them. The CDR3 is 13 amino acids. Looked up from germline, CDR1 is MNHNS and CDR2 is SASEGT. CDR3 DNA, as far as it was read: TGTGCCAGCAGTGTCGAGGGCCCCTATGGC. It codes for CASSVEGPYG. The complete CDR3 reads CASSVEGPYGYTF.

Turning to this clone: Read sequence stops 3 residues before the CDR3 end, and the germline J gene provides the missing end. The chain uses TRBV7-2 and TRBJ2-1, with 13 bases aligning to TRBD2. The germline V gene encodes CDR1 SGHTA and CDR2 FQGNSA. V lost 5 bases and J lost 5; bases outside the gene matches: 3. The CDR3 is made up of 15 amino acids. CDR3 DNA, as far as it was read: TGTGCCAGCAGCAAGGGACTAGCGGGACACAATGAG. This translates into CASSKGLAGHNE. The whole CDR3 reads CASSKGLAGHNEQFF.

In its sample, this clone was seen many times. The read stops 3 residues short of the end of the CDR3; the missing end is completed from the germline J gene. V is TRBV19 and J is TRBJ1-1; TRBD1 matches at 7 bases. The CDR3 length is 15 residues. Per germline, CDR1 LNHDA and CDR2 SQIVND (reference sequence). The junction had 11 bases not matched to a gene; V was cut back by 7 bases and J by 3 bases. Incomplete CDR3 DNA: TGTGCCAGTATTCTTCCAAGGACAGGATACACTGAA. Protein: CASILPRTGYTE. The whole CDR3 reads CASILPRTGYTEAFF.